This T cell receptor beta chain came from a study of T-cell reconstitution after alpha-beta-depleted transplantation in children. Study results and limitations: T cells produced anew were the main source of T-cell counts and diversity one year after transplant. Expanded graft clones numbering several hundred reportedly gave rise to alpha-beta T cells about two months after transplant. Surviving recipient T cells and thymic progenitors underlay high day-60 TCRbeta diversity in some patients.

Unique molecular identifiers were incorporated into the prepared TCRbeta library. TCRdb re-derived calls from the PCR reads in MiXCR, one entry per CDR3 protein. The repertoire has hundreds of thousands of distinct CDR3 sequences, 24% of them found once; the top ten carry about 4.8%. Looked up from germline, CDR1 is MDHEN and CDR2 is SYDVKM. This CDR3 comprises 16 residues. Unmatched junction bases numbered 5, after V lost 0 bases and J lost 0 bases. Regarding this clonotype: Its antigen is as yet unknown.

V gene TRBV28 combines with J gene TRBJ2-7; 7 bases align to TRBD1. The receptor was derived from a female patient between 2 and 15 years old who had a stem cell transplant for congenital amegakaryocytic thrombocytopenia, so the T cells may come from the graft donor. The specimen comprised PBMCs, mostly from graft donor cells, sampled 360 days after TCRalphabeta/CD19-depleted stem cell transplant. The CDR3 region has the DNA TGTGCCAGCAGTTTATGGACGGGACAGCACTCCTACGAGCAGTACTTC. Protein: CASSLWTGQHSYEQYF.